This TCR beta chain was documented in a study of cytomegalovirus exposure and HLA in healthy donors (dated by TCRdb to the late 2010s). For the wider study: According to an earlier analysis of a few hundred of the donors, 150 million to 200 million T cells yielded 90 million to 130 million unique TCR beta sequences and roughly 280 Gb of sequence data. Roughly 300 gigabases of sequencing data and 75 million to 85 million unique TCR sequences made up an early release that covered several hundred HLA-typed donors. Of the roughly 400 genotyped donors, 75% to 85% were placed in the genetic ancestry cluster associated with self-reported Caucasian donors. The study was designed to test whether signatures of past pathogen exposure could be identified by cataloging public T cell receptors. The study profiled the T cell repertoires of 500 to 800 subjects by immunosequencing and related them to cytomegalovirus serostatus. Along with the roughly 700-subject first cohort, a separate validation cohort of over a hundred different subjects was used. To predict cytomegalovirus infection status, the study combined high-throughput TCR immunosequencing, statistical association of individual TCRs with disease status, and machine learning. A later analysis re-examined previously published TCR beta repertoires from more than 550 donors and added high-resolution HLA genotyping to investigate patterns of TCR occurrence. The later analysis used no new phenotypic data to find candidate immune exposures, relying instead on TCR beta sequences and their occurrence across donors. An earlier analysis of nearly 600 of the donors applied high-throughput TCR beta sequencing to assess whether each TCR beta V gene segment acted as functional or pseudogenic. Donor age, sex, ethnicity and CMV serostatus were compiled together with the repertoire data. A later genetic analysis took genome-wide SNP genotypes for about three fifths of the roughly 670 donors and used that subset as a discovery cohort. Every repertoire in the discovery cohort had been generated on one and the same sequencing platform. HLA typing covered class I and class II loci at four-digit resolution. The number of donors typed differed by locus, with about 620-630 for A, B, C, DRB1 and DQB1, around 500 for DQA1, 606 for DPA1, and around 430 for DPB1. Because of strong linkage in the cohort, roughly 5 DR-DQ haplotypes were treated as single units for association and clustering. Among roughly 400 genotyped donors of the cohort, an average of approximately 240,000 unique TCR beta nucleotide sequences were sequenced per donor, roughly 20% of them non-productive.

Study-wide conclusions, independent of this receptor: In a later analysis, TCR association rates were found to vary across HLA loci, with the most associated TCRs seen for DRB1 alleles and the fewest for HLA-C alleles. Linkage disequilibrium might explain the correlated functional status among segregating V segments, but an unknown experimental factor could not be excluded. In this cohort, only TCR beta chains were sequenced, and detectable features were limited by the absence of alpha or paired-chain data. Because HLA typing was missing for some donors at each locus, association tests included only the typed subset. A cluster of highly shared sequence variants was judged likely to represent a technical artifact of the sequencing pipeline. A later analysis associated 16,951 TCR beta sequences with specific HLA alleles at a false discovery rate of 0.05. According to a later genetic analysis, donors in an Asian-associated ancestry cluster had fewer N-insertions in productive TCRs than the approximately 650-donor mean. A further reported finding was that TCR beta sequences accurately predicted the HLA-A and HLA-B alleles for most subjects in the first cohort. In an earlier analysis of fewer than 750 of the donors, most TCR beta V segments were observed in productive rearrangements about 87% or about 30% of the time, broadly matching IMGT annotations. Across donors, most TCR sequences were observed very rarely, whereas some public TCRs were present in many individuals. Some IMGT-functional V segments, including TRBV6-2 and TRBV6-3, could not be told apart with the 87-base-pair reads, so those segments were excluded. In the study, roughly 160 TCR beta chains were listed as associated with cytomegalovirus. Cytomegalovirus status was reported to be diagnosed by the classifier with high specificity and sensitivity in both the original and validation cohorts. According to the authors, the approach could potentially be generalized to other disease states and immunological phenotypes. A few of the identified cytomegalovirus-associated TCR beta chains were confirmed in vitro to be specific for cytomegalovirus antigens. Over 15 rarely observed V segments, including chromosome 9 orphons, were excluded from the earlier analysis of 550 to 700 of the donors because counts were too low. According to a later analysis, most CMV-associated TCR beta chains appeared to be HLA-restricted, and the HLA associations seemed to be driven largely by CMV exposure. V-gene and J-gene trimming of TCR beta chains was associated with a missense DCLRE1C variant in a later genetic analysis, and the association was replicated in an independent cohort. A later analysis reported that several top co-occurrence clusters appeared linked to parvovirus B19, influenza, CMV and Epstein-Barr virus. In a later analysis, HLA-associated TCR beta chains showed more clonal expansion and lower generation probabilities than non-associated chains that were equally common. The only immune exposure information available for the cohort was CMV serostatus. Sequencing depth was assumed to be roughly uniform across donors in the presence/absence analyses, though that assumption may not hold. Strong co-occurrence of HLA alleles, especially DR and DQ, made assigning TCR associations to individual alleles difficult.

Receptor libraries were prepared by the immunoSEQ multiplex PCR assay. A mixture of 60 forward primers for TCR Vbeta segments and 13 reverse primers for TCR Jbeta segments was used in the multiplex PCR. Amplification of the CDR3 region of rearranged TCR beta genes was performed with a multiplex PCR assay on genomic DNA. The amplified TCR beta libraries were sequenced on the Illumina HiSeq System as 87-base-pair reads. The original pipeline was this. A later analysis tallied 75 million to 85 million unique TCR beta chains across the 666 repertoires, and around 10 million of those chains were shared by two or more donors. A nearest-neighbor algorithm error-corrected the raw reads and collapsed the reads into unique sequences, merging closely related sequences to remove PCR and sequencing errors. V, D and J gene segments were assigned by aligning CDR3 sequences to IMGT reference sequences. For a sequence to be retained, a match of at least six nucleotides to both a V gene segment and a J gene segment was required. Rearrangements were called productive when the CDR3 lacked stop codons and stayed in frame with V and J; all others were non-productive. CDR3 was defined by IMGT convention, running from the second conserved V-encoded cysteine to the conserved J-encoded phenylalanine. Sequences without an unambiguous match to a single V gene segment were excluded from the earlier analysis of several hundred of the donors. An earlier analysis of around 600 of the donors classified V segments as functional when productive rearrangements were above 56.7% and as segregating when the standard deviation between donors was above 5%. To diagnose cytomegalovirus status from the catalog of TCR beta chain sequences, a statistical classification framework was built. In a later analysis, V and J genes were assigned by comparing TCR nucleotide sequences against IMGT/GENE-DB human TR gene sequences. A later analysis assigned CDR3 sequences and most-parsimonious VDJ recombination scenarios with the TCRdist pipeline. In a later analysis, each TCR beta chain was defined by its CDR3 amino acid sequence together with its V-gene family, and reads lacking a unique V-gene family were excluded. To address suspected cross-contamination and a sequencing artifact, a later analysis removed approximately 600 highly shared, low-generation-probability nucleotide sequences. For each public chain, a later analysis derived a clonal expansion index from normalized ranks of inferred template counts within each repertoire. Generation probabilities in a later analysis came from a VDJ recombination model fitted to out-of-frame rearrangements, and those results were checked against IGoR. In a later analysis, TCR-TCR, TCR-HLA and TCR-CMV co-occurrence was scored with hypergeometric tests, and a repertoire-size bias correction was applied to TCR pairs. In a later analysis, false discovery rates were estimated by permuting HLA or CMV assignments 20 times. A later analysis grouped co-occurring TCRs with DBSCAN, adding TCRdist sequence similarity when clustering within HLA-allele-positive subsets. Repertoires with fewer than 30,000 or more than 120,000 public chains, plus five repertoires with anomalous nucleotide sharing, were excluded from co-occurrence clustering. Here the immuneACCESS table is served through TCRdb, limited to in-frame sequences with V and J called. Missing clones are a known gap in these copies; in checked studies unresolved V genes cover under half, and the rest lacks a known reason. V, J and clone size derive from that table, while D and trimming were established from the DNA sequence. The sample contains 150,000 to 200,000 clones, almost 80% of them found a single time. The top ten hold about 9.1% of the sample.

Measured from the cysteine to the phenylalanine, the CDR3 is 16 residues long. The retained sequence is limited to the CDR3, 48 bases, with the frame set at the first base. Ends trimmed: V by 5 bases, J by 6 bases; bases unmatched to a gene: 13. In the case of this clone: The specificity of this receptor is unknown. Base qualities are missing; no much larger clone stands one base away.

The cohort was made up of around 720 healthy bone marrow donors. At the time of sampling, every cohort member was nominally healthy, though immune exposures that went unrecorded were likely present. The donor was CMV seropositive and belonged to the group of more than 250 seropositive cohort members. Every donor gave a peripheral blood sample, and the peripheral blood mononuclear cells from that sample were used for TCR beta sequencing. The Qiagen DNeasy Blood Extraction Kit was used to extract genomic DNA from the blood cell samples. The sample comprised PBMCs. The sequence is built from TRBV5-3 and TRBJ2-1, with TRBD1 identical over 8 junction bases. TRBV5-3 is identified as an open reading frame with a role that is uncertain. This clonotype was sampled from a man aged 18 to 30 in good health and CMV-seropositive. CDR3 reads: CARRTGEDREANEQFF. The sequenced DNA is TGTGCCAGAAGGACTGGGGAGGACAGGGAGGCCAATGAGCAGTTCTTC.